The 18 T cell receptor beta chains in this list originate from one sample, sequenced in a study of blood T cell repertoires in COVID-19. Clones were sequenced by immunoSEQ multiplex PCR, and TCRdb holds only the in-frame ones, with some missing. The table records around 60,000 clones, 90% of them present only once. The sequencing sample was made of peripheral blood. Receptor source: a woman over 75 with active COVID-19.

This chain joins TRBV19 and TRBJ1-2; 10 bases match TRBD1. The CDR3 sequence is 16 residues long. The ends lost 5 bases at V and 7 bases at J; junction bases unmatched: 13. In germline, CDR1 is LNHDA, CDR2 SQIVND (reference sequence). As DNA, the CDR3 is TGTGCCAGTAGTGGGTGGGACAGGGGCGGATTTCTTGGCTACACCTTC. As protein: CASSGWDRGGFLGYTF.

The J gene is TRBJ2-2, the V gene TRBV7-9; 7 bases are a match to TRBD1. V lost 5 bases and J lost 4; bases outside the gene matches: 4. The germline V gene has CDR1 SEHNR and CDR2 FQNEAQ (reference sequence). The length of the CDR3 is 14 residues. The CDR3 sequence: CASSTRQGTGELFF. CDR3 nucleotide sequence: TGTGCCAGCAGCACCCGACAGGGCACCGGGGAGCTGTTTTTT. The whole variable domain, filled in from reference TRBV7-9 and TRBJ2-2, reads DTGVSQNPRHKITKRGQNVTFRCDPISEHNRLYWYRQTLGQGPEFLTYFQNEAQLEKSRLLSDRFSAERPKGSFSTLEIQRTEQGDSAMYLCASSTRQGTGELFFGEGSRLTVL.

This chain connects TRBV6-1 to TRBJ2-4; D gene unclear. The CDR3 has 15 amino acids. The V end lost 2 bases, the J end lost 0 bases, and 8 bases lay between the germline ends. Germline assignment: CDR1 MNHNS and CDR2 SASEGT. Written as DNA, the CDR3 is TGTGCCAGCAGTGAACAGAGGATAGCCAAAAACATTCAGTACTTC. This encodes CASSEQRIAKNIQYF.

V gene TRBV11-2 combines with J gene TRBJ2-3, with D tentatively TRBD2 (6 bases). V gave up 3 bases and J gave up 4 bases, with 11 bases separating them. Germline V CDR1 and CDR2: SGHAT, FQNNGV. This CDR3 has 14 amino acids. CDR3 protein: CASSFRDSPDTQYF. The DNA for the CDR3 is TGTGCCAGCAGCTTTAGGGACTCTCCAGATACGCAGTATTTT.

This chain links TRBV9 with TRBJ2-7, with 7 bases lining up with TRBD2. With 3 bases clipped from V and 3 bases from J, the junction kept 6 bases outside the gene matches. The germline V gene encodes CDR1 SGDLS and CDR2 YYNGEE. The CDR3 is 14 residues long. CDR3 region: CASSAASGRYEQYF. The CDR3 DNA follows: TGTGCCAGCAGCGCCGCTAGCGGCCGCTACGAGCAGTACTTC.

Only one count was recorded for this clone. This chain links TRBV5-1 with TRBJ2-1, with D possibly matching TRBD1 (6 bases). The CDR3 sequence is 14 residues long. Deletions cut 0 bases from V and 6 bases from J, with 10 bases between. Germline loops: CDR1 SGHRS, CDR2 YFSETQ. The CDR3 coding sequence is TGCGCCAGCAGCTTGGAACCGGACAGCAATGAGCAGTTCTTC. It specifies CASSLEPDSNEQFF. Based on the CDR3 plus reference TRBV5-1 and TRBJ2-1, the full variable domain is KAGVTQTPRYLIKTRGQQVTLSCSPISGHRSVSWYQQTPGQGLQFLFEYFSETQRNKGNFPGRFSGRQFSNSRSEMNVSTLELGDSALYLCASSLEPDSNEQFFGPGTRLTVL.

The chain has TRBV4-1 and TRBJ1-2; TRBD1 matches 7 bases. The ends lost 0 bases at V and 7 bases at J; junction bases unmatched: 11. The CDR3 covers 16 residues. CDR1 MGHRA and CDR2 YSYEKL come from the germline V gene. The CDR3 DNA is TGCGCCAGCAGCCAAGATCTAACAGGGGTCCTTGGTGGCTACACCTTC. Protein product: CASSQDLTGVLGGYTF.

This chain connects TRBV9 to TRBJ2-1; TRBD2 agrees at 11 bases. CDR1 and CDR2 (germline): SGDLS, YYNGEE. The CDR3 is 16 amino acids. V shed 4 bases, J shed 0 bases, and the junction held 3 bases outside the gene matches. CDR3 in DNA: TGTGCCAGCAGCTACACTAGCGGGAGCTCCTACAATGAGCAGTTCTTC. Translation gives CASSYTSGSSYNEQFF.

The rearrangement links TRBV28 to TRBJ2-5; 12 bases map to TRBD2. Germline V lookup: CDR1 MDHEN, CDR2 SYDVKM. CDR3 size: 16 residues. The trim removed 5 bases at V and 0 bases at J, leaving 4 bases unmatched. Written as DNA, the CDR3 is TGTGCCAGCAGTCCACCTAGCGGGGGGGACCAAGAGACCCAGTACTTC. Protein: CASSPPSGGDQETQYF. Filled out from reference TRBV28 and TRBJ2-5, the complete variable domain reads DVKVTQSSRYLVKRTGEKVFLECVQDMDHENMFWYRQDPGLGLRLIYFSYDVKMKEKGDIPEGYSVSREKKERFSLILESASTNQTSMYLCASSPPSGGDQETQYFGPGTRLLVL.

The CDR3 here is CASSGGLAGGPYQETQYF. For the CDR3, the DNA is TGCGCCAGCAGCGGGGGACTAGCGGGGGGGCCATACCAAGAGACCCAGTACTTC. The chain employs TRBV4-1 and TRBJ2-5, with 16 bases fitting TRBD2. Looked up from germline, CDR1 is MGHRA and CDR2 is YSYEKL. Unmatched junction bases numbered 6, after V lost 5 bases and J lost 0 bases. CDR3 length equals 18 residues.

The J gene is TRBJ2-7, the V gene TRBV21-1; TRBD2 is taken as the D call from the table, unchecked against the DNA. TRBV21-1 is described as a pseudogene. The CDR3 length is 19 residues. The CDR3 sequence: CASSPGGASANLYDYEQYF. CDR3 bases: TGTGCCAGCAGCCCTGGGGGGGCTAGCGCTAACTTATACGACTACGAGCAGTACTTC.

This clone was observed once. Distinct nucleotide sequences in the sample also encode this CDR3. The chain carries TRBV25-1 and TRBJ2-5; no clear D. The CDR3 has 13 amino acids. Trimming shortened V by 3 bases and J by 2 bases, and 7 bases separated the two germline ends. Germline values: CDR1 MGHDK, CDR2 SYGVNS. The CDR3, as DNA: TGTGCCAGCAGTGAGGCAGGACAAGAGACCCAGTACTTC. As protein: CASSEAGQETQYF.

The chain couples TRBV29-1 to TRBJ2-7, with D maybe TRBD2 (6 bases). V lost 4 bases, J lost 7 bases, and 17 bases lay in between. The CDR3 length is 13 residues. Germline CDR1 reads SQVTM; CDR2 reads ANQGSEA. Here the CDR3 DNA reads TGCAGCGTTGTCTTAGGAGGGCCCGGGGAGCAGTACTTC. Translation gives CSVVLGGPGEQYF.

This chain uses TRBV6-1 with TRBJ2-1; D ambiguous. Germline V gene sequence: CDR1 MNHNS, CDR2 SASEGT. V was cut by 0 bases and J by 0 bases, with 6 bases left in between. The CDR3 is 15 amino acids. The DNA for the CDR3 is TGTGCCAGCAGTGAAGCCCCGAGCTCCTACAATGAGCAGTTCTTC. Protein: CASSEAPSSYNEQFF.

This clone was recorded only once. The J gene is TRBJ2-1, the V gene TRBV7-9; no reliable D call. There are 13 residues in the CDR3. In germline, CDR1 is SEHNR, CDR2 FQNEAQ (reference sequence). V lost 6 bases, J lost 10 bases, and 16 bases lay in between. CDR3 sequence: CASSATHAYEQFF. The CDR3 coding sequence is TGTGCCAGCAGTGCCACTCATGCCTACGAGCAGTTCTTC.

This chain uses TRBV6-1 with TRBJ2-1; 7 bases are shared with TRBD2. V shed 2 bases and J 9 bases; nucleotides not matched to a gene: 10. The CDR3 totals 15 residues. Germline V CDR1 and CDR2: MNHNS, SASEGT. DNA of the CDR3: TGTGCCAGCAGTGAACCGGCGGGGCCGGGGGGTGAGCAGTTCTTC. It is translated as CASSEPAGPGGEQFF.

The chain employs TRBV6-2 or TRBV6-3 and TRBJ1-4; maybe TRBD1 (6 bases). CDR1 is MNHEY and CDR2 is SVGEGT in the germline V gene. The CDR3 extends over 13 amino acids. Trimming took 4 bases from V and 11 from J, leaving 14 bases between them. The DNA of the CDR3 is TGTGCCAGCAGTTCCAGGGGCGGAGACAAACTGTTTTTT. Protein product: CASSSRGGDKLFF.

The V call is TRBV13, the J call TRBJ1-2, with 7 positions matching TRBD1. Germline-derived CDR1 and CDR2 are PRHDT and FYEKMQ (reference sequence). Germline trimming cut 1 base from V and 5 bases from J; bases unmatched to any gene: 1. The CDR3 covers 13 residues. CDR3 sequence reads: CASSLARGYGYTF. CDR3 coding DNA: TGTGCCAGCAGCTTAGCCAGGGGGTATGGCTACACCTTC.